Listed here are 28 T cell receptor beta chains from one sample, sequenced in a study of cytomegalovirus exposure and HLA in healthy donors. Primers: 60 Vbeta forward and 13 Jbeta reverse. Measured with immunoSEQ multiplex PCR; TCRdb has only the in-frame clones, and not every one. The repertoire holds 60,000 to 70,000 clones, with approximately 72% as singletons. The sequenced sample was PBMCs. The source is a woman in her 30s in good health and CMV-seronegative.

This clone was seen a single time. The CDR3 is CASRPTGQPQHF. DNA of the CDR3: TGTGCCAGCCGCCCGACAGGTCAGCCCCAGCATTTT. The chain employs TRBV2 and TRBJ1-5; D may be TRBD1 (6 bases). CDR1 SNHLY and CDR2 FYNNEI come from the germline V gene. The CDR3 length is 12 residues. The V end was cut by 8 bases, the J end by 6 bases, with 11 bases between.

The V and J genes are TRBV7-2 and TRBJ1-1, with D perhaps TRBD1 (6 bases). V lost 5 bases and J lost 6, with 10 bases in between. The germline V gene encodes CDR1 SGHTA and CDR2 FQGNSA. The CDR3 totals 12 residues. The CDR3 bases are TGTGCCAGCAGCCCTAACAGGGCTGAAGCTTTCTTT. Its protein is CASSPNRAEAFF.

This rearrangement joins TRBV18 to TRBJ2-7; 10 positions agree with TRBD2. V shed 2 bases, J shed 5 bases, and the junction held 15 bases outside the gene matches. CDR3 length: 18 amino acids. Germline-derived CDR1 and CDR2 are KGHSH and LQKENI. The CDR3 region has the DNA TGTGCCAGCTCACCAATATTGGGGCTAGCGGGGGTTTCCAACGAGCAGTACTTC. It is translated as CASSPILGLAGVSNEQYF.

The gene calls are TRBV10-2 and TRBJ1-5, with 8 nucleotides matching TRBD1. The CDR3 sequence is 15 residues long. After removal of 3 bases from V and 7 bases from J, the junction contained 8 bases not matched to a gene. The germline gives CDR1 WSHSY, CDR2 SAAADI. In nucleotides, the CDR3 is TGCGCCAGCAGTGACATTGACAGGGGTACCCAGCCCCAGCATTTT. Amino acids: CASSDIDRGTQPQHF.

This clone was counted only a few times. The chain couples TRBV5-1 to TRBJ1-6, with TRBD1 matching 7 bases. The trim removed 0 bases at V and 8 bases at J, leaving 11 bases unmatched. CDR1 and CDR2 from the germline V gene are SGHRS and YFSETQ. This CDR3 is 17 amino acids long. CDR3 residues: CASSLEARTGSDSPLHF. The CDR3 region has the DNA TGCGCCAGCAGCTTGGAGGCGCGGACAGGTTCTGATTCACCCCTCCACTTT.

The chain employs TRBV28 and TRBJ1-5, with TRBD1 as a possible D gene (5 bases). Trimming left V 4 bases short and J 10 bases short, with 14 bases between. Germline-derived CDR1 and CDR2 are MDHEN and SYDVKM. The CDR3 totals 13 residues. CDR3 sequence reads: CASSSPPDRPQHF. The CDR3 bases are TGTGCCAGCAGTTCCCCACCCGACAGACCCCAGCATTTT.

This chain links TRBV4-3 with TRBJ1-6, with D uncertain. Between the trimmed V and J ends, which lost 3 bases and 10 bases, there was a span of 25 bases. The CDR3 totals 18 residues. The germline gives CDR1 LGHNA, CDR2 YSLEER. The CDR3 region has the DNA TGCGCCAGCAGCCAGGAGATCTCGGGAGGCAGCCGAAACTCACCCCTCCACTTT. Amino acid sequence: CASSQEISGGSRNSPLHF.

V usage is TRBV9 and J usage is TRBJ2-6; 7 bases match TRBD1. This CDR3 is built from 19 residues. Trimming removed 4 bases from V and 0 bases from J; junction bases left unmatched: 13. Germline CDR1 SGDLS, CDR2 YYNGEE. The CDR3 nucleotides are TGTGCCAGCAGCTTCTCGAGGGACAGAGATACCTCTGGGGCCAACGTCCTGACTTTC. Translating it yields CASSFSRDRDTSGANVLTF.

The chain couples TRBV27 to TRBJ1-5; 7 nucleotides match TRBD1. V trimming: 5 bases; J trimming: 9 bases; junction bases outside the gene matches: 16. The CDR3 length is 16 residues. Germline V gene sequence: CDR1 MNHEY, CDR2 SMNVEV (reference sequence). CDR3 region: CASSRGTDPSIGPQHF. The CDR3 nucleotides are TGTGCCAGCAGTCGCGGGACAGATCCCTCAATAGGGCCCCAGCATTTT.

J is TRBJ2-2 and V is TRBV6-1; D is unclear. Germline V gives CDR1 MNHNS, CDR2 SASEGT. The CDR3 is 12 amino acids. Trimming removed 7 bases at V and 5 bases at J, with 8 bases between. CDR3 loop: CASTRRTGELFF. Here the CDR3 DNA reads TGTGCCAGCACCCGCAGGACCGGGGAGCTGTTTTTT.

The chain combines TRBV25-1 with TRBJ2-7; TRBD1 agrees at 11 bases. Germline values: CDR1 MGHDK, CDR2 SYGVNS. The CDR3 sequence is 15 residues long. The V gene end was trimmed by 6 bases and the J gene end by 4 bases; junction bases not matched to a gene: 8. The chain's CDR3 is CASSLGTGGFYEQYF. Here the CDR3 DNA reads TGTGCCAGCAGCCTGGGGACAGGGGGTTTTTACGAGCAGTACTTC.

The CDR3 loop reads CASSSTGPSNQPQHF. The CDR3 DNA reads as TGTGCCAGCAGCTCAACAGGGCCATCTAATCAGCCCCAGCATTTT. This chain uses TRBV7-9 with TRBJ1-5; perhaps TRBD1 as D (6 bases). The germline V gene encodes CDR1 SEHNR and CDR2 FQNEAQ (reference sequence). The CDR3 sequence is 15 residues long. Deletions cut 4 bases from V and 4 bases from J, with 14 bases between.

The rearrangement joins TRBV5-1 to TRBJ2-5; weak D call: TRBD2 (7 bases). CDR1 is SGHRS, CDR2 YFSETQ, per germline. V dropped 0 bases and J dropped 5 bases, with 14 bases sitting between them. This CDR3 has 15 amino acids. CDR3 in amino acids: CASSLGGGGLETQYF. For the CDR3, the DNA is TGCGCCAGCAGCTTGGGGGGAGGGGGTCTGGAGACCCAGTACTTC.

This chain's CDR3 is CASSNRDREKVEQYF. The CDR3 DNA follows: TGCGCCAGCAGCAACCGGGACAGAGAGAAGGTCGAGCAGTACTTC. The J gene is TRBJ2-7, the V gene TRBV5-1, with 7 positions matching TRBD1. Germline V gene lookup returns CDR1 SGHRS and CDR2 YFSETQ. V was clipped by 4 bases and J by 6 bases; unmatched bases: 13. The CDR3 length is 15 residues.

J is TRBJ1-6 and V is TRBV25-1, with a weak D call TRBD1 (6 bases). With 4 bases removed from V and 9 bases from J, the gap between germline ends came to 16 bases. The length of the CDR3 is 15 residues. The germline gives CDR1 MGHDK, CDR2 SYGVNS. In DNA, the CDR3 is TGTGCCAGCAGTGGGGCAGGGGCTGACGGTTCACCCCTCCACTTT. Translated, it gives CASSGAGADGSPLHF.

J is TRBJ1-1 and V is TRBV11-2; D is uncertain. CDR3 size: 15 residues. V dropped 5 bases and J dropped 0 bases, with 13 bases sitting between them. Germline V gives CDR1 SGHAT, CDR2 FQNNGV. This chain's CDR3 is CASSPTLTMNTEAFF. Here the CDR3 DNA reads TGTGCCAGCAGCCCAACCCTAACCATGAACACTGAAGCTTTCTTT. Based on the CDR3 plus reference TRBV11-2 and TRBJ1-1, the full variable domain is EAGVAQSPRYKIIEKRQSVAFWCNPISGHATLYWYQQILGQGPKLLIQFQNNGVVDDSQLPKDRFSAERLKGVDSTLKIQPAKLEDSAVYLCASSPTLTMNTEAFFGQGTRLTVV.

The V and J genes are TRBV7-6 and TRBJ2-3; 11 bases match TRBD2. V lost 5 bases to trimming and J lost 4 bases; unmatched junction nucleotides: 8. This CDR3 contains 16 residues. Germline V lookup: CDR1 SGHVS, CDR2 FNYEAQ. The DNA of the CDR3 is TGTGCCAGCAGCCGACAGACTAGCGGGGTTTCAGATACGCAGTATTTT. Translated, it gives CASSRQTSGVSDTQYF.

The V and J genes are TRBV9 and TRBJ2-6; 8 positions match TRBD1. The CDR3 runs to 15 residues. The V segment lost 7 bases and the J segment 2 bases; nucleotides outside the gene matches: 5. Germline assignment: CDR1 SGDLS and CDR2 YYNGEE. Here the CDR3 DNA reads TGTGCCAGCCGTAAACAGGGGGCTGGGGCCAACGTCCTGACTTTC. It is translated as CASRKQGAGANVLTF. Filled out from reference TRBV9 and TRBJ2-6, the complete variable domain reads DSGVTQTPKHLITATGQRVTLRCSPRSGDLSVYWYQQSLDQGLQFLIQYYNGEERAKGNILERFSAQQFPDLHSELNLSSLELGDSALYFCASRKQGAGANVLTFGAGSRLTVL.

This clone came up once. The rearrangement joins TRBV4-2 to TRBJ1-2, with unresolved D. CDR1 is LGHNA and CDR2 is YNFKEQ in the germline V gene. The CDR3 has 12 amino acids. The ends were cut back, 7 bases at V and 7 bases at J, with 13 bases in the middle. This chain's CDR3 is CASTPAGGGYTF. CDR3 DNA sequence: TGTGCCAGCACCCCCGCGGGAGGTGGCTACACCTTC.

This clone has just one count. The chain is built from TRBV7-2 and TRBJ2-3; D call uncertain. Germline V CDR1 and CDR2: SGHTA, FQGNSA. The CDR3 runs to 12 residues. V was clipped by 5 bases and J by 6 bases, with 9 bases between them. The CDR3 spells CASSLTWDTQYF. In DNA, the CDR3 is TGTGCCAGCAGCCTGACTTGGGATACGCAGTATTTT.

The chain is built from TRBV28 and TRBJ2-3, with TRBD2 matching 7 bases. The V segment lost 3 bases and the J segment 8 bases; nucleotides outside the gene matches: 2. Looked up from germline, CDR1 is MDHEN and CDR2 is SYDVKM. The CDR3 has 12 residues. In DNA form, the CDR3 reads TGTGCCAGCAGTTTCAGGGAGGGTACGCAGTATTTT. Its protein is CASSFREGTQYF.

Turning to this clone: The sample carries other DNA sequences with the same CDR3. The chain's CDR3 is CASSLGGGNTEAFF. CDR3 bases: TGTGCCAGCAGCTTAGGGGGGGGAAACACTGAAGCTTTCTTT. The chain employs TRBV7-9 and TRBJ1-1; maybe TRBD1 (5 bases). The V end lost 1 base, the J end lost 2 bases, and 8 bases lay between the germline ends. The V gene's germline CDR1 is SEHNR and CDR2 FQNEAQ (reference sequence). The CDR3 spans 14 residues.

This clone was counted a few times. J is TRBJ2-7 and V is TRBV7-9; weak D call: TRBD1 (5 bases). The CDR3 spans 14 residues. V gave up 4 bases and J gave up 3 bases, with 13 bases separating them. Germline-derived CDR1 and CDR2 are SEHNR and FQNEAQ (reference sequence). CDR3 nucleotide sequence: TGTGCCAGCAGCTCAAGCGACAGAAGCTACGAGCAGTACTTC. This encodes CASSSSDRSYEQYF. Full variable domain (outside the CDR3, taken from reference TRBV7-9 and TRBJ2-7): DTGVSQNPRHKITKRGQNVTFRCDPISEHNRLYWYRQTLGQGPEFLTYFQNEAQLEKSRLLSDRFSAERPKGSFSTLEIQRTEQGDSAMYLCASSSSDRSYEQYFGPGTRLTVT.

This clone has just one count. The chain links TRBV19 to TRBJ1-6, with TRBD1 matching 7 bases. Trimming removed 8 bases from V and 9 bases from J; junction bases left unmatched: 10. Germline V gene lookup returns CDR1 LNHDA and CDR2 SQIVND (reference sequence). The CDR3 runs to 14 residues. CDR3 residues: CASAPGQISSPLHF. The CDR3, as DNA: TGTGCCAGTGCCCCGGGACAGATTTCTTCACCCCTCCACTTT.

The CDR3 is CASSLWGGEQYF. CDR3 DNA: TGTGCCAGCAGCTTATGGGGCGGCGAGCAGTACTTC. The V call is TRBV7-9, the J call TRBJ2-7; D is perhaps TRBD1 (5 bases). The CDR3 contains 12 residues. CDR1 and CDR2 from the germline V gene are SEHNR and FQNEAQ (reference sequence). V gave up 2 bases and J gave up 6 bases, with 8 bases separating them.

The rearrangement joins TRBV20-1 to TRBJ2-5; D gene unclear. The germline gives CDR1 DFQATT, CDR2 SNEGSKA (reference sequence). The V gene lost 6 bases and the J gene lost 2 bases, with 4 bases spanning the gap. CDR3 size: 10 residues. CDR3 protein: CSAPQETQYF. CDR3 nucleotides: TGCAGTGCCCCACAAGAGACCCAGTACTTC.

About this clone: One end of the junction fails to match germline, which may point to a read error. The chain couples TRBV7-7 to TRBJ2-1, with 14 bases that match TRBD2. Germline V lookup: CDR1 SSHAT, CDR2 FNYEAQ (reference sequence). The CDR3 is 15 residues long. CDR3 DNA sequence: TGTGCTAGCAGCTTAGGGACTAGCGGGGGAAATGAGCAGTTCTTC. Translated: CASSLGTSGGNEQFF. The entire variable domain, with the rest obtained from reference TRBV7-7 and TRBJ2-1, is as follows: GAGVSQSPRYKVTKRGQDVTLRCDPISSHATLYWYQQALGQGPEFLTYFNYEAQPDKSGLPSDRFSAERPEGSISTLTIQRTEQRDSAMYRCASSLGTSGGNEQFFGPGTRLTVL.

V usage is TRBV5-6 and J usage is TRBJ2-1; TRBD1 matches 9 bases. The V segment lost 4 bases and the J segment 7 bases; nucleotides outside the gene matches: 6. Germline loops: CDR1 SGHDT, CDR2 YYEEEE. This CDR3 is built from 14 residues. The CDR3 DNA follows: TGTGCCAGCAGCGCCGGGACAGGGTCGAATGAGCAGTTCTTC. Its translation: CASSAGTGSNEQFF.